A selection of T cell receptor beta chains follows, all from one sample in a study of PD-L1 blockade in urothelial cancer. Only in-frame clones appear in the TCRdb table, and some are missing; sequencing was by immunoSEQ multiplex PCR. The repertoire has about 80,000 clones, around 90% of them found once; the top ten carry 5% to 6%. The sequencing used PBMCs, collected around atezolizumab (anti-PD-L1) treatment. Receptors were obtained from a woman aged 70 to 79 with urothelial cancer. The CDR3 runs from the conserved cysteine through the conserved F or W. Each record gives: V gene, J gene, clone size, D gene, CDR3 DNA, CDR3 protein. A D gene is named only where the DNA matches it firmly. Clone size is stated in some rows and not others, as once, few, many or a class when expanded.

V gene: TRBV9
J gene: TRBJ2-7
clone size: few
D gene: TRBD2
CDR3 DNA: TGTGCCAGCAGCGGGGAGGGTCTCGAGCAGTACTTC
CDR3 protein: CASSGEGLEQYF

V gene: TRBV5-1
J gene: TRBJ1-1
clone size: .
D gene: .
CDR3 DNA: TGCGCCAGCAGCTTGGTTCCAGGGAAGGACACTGAAGCTTTCTTT
CDR3 protein: CASSLVPGKDTEAFF

V gene: TRBV7-9
J gene: TRBJ2-3
clone size: .
D gene: TRBD1
CDR3 DNA: TGTGCCAGCAGCTTGTACAGGGGGCGCCCAGATACGCAGTATTTT
CDR3 protein: CASSLYRGRPDTQYF

V gene: TRBV18
J gene: TRBJ2-2
clone size: .
D gene: .
CDR3 DNA: TGTGCCAGCTCACCACGGTTGGAGTCCGGGGAGCTGTTTTTT
CDR3 protein: CASSPRLESGELFF

V gene: TRBV28
J gene: TRBJ1-2
clone size: .
D gene: .
CDR3 DNA: TGTGCCAGCTGGGGCCCTTCAGGCTCCCCTCTTAACTATGGCTACACCTTC
CDR3 protein: CASWGPSGSPLNYGYTF

V gene: TRBV5-4
J gene: TRBJ1-1
clone size: .
D gene: .
CDR3 DNA: TGTGCCAGCAGCCGACAGCTCCCAAACACTGAAGCTTTCTTT
CDR3 protein: CASSRQLPNTEAFF

V gene: TRBV11-2
J gene: TRBJ1-2
clone size: once
D gene: .
CDR3 DNA: TGTGCCAGCAGCTTACGAAGGGGCCTTGGCTACACCTTC
CDR3 protein: CASSLRRGLGYTF

V gene: TRBV6-1
J gene: TRBJ2-3
clone size: .
D gene: TRBD1
CDR3 DNA: TGTGCCAGCAGAGGACAGGGGGAGGATACGCAGTATTTT
CDR3 protein: CASRGQGEDTQYF

V gene: TRBV19
J gene: TRBJ1-5
clone size: .
D gene: TRBD1
CDR3 DNA: TGTGCCAGTAGCCAGGGGGTCGAGCAGCCCCAGCATTTT
CDR3 protein: CASSQGVEQPQHF

V gene: TRBV5-6
J gene: TRBJ1-6
clone size: few
D gene: .
CDR3 DNA: TGTGCCAGCAGCTTGGGCATGCCGGTTTACGGTTCACCCCTCCACTTT
CDR3 protein: CASSLGMPVYGSPLHF

V gene: TRBV5-1
J gene: TRBJ1-5
clone size: .
D gene: TRBD1
CDR3 DNA: TGCGCCAGCAGCTTGGAGGGACAGCTCAATCAGCCCCAGCATTTT
CDR3 protein: CASSLEGQLNQPQHF

V gene: TRBV29-1
J gene: TRBJ1-2
clone size: .
D gene: .
CDR3 DNA: TGCAGCGTTGTAGGGGGTAGTGGCTACACCTTC
CDR3 protein: CSVVGGSGYTF

V gene: TRBV29-1
J gene: TRBJ2-1
clone size: .
D gene: TRBD2
CDR3 DNA: TGCAGCGTGAGGATAGCGGGAGGGCCGGCTGAGCAGTTCTTC
CDR3 protein: CSVRIAGGPAEQFF

V gene: TRBV18
J gene: TRBJ1-6
clone size: .
D gene: .
CDR3 DNA: TGTGCCAGCTCCCCCGGCGGGGGCTCGGGGTCACCCCTCCACTTT
CDR3 protein: CASSPGGGSGSPLHF

V gene: TRBV5-4
J gene: TRBJ1-2
clone size: .
D gene: .
CDR3 DNA: TGTGCCAGCAGCTTGGATCAAACAGGGACCGGTGGCTACACCTTC
CDR3 protein: CASSLDQTGTGGYTF

V gene: TRBV20-1
J gene: TRBJ2-7
clone size: .
D gene: TRBD1
CDR3 DNA: TGCAGGCCCGACAGGGTTGAGCAGTACTTC
CDR3 protein: CRPDRVEQYF

V gene: TRBV12-5
J gene: TRBJ2-7
clone size: .
D gene: TRBD1
CDR3 DNA: TGTGCTAGTGGTTTGGAACAGGGGAGCAAGCAGTACTTC
CDR3 protein: CASGLEQGSKQYF

V gene: TRBV5-4
J gene: TRBJ2-3
clone size: few
D gene: TRBD1
CDR3 DNA: TGTGCCAGCAGCTTCCAGACAGGGCCCCACACAGATACGCAGTATTTT
CDR3 protein: CASSFQTGPHTDTQYF

V gene: TRBV28
J gene: TRBJ2-7
clone size: once
D gene: .
CDR3 DNA: TGTGCCAGCAGTTTGGTGCAGGGCCACGAGCAGTACTTC
CDR3 protein: CASSLVQGHEQYF

V gene: TRBV5-1
J gene: TRBJ1-2
clone size: .
D gene: .
CDR3 DNA: TGCGCCAGCAGCTTAGGGGAACCCTATGGCTACACCTTC
CDR3 protein: CASSLGEPYGYTF

V gene: TRBV6-5
J gene: TRBJ1-2
clone size: once
D gene: .
CDR3 DNA: TGTGCCAGCAGTATCACCGGGACTAACTATGGCTACACCTTC
CDR3 protein: CASSITGTNYGYTF

V gene: TRBV28
J gene: TRBJ2-5
clone size: .
D gene: .
CDR3 DNA: TGTGCCAGCAGTTCACGCCGCCGGGAAGGGACCCAGTACTTC
CDR3 protein: CASSSRRREGTQYF

V gene: TRBV27
J gene: TRBJ2-7
clone size: .
D gene: TRBD2
CDR3 DNA: TGTGCCAGCAGTTTGTACCGGACTAGCGGGACCTACGAGCAGTACTTC
CDR3 protein: CASSLYRTSGTYEQYF

V gene: TRBV6-1
J gene: TRBJ2-3
clone size: .
D gene: TRBD2
CDR3 DNA: TGTGCCAGCAGTGCACGACTAGCGGGGGGAACAGATACGCAGTATTTT
CDR3 protein: CASSARLAGGTDTQYF

V gene: TRBV25-1
J gene: TRBJ2-1
clone size: once
D gene: .
CDR3 DNA: TGTGCCAGCAGTGAATTATTTAGCGTAAGGGACAACAATGAGCAGTTCTTC
CDR3 protein: CASSELFSVRDNNEQFF

V gene: TRBV11-2
J gene: TRBJ2-5
clone size: .
D gene: .
CDR3 DNA: TGTGCCAGCACCCTCCAAGGGGGATTGGAGACCCAGTACTTC
CDR3 protein: CASTLQGGLETQYF

V gene: TRBV7-8
J gene: TRBJ1-1
clone size: few
D gene: .
CDR3 DNA: TGTGCCAGCAGCTTGGGGGAGGGGGTGCAGAACACTGAAGCTTTCTTT
CDR3 protein: CASSLGEGVQNTEAFF

V gene: TRBV29-1
J gene: TRBJ2-7
clone size: .
D gene: .
CDR3 DNA: TGCAGCGTTGTTCGGGCAGGGGCGTTGCACTACGAGCAGTACTTC
CDR3 protein: CSVVRAGALHYEQYF

V gene: TRBV7-2
J gene: TRBJ1-6
clone size: .
D gene: .
CDR3 DNA: TGTGCCAGCAGCTTAGGGCCAGGCGTTTCCTATAATTCACCCCTCCACTTT
CDR3 protein: CASSLGPGVSYNSPLHF

V gene: TRBV19
J gene: TRBJ2-5
clone size: .
D gene: TRBD2
CDR3 DNA: TGTGCCAGTAGAAGCAGCGGGAGAACGGGTGAGACCCAGTACTTC
CDR3 protein: CASRSSGRTGETQYF

V gene: TRBV11-2
J gene: TRBJ2-6
clone size: .
D gene: TRBD2
CDR3 DNA: TGTGCCAGCAGCTTCCTGGGGGGGTCGGGGGCCAACGTCCTGACTTTC
CDR3 protein: CASSFLGGSGANVLTF

V gene: TRBV19
J gene: TRBJ1-1
clone size: few
D gene: .
CDR3 DNA: TGTGCCAGCAGCTTAGCAGCGAACACTGAAGCTTTCTTT
CDR3 protein: CASSLAANTEAFF

V gene: TRBV28
J gene: TRBJ1-1
clone size: .
D gene: .
CDR3 DNA: TGTGCCAGCAGTTCTCCGAACACTGAAGCTTTCTTT
CDR3 protein: CASSSPNTEAFF

V gene: TRBV9
J gene: TRBJ2-3
clone size: .
D gene: TRBD2
CDR3 DNA: TGTGCCAGCAGCAGAGGGACTAGCGGGATGAGTGCAGATACGCAGTATTTT
CDR3 protein: CASSRGTSGMSADTQYF

V gene: TRBV5-4
J gene: TRBJ2-1
clone size: .
D gene: .
CDR3 DNA: TGTGCCAGCAGCTCAAATGGGGCGCGCTCCTACAATGAGCAGTTCTTC
CDR3 protein: CASSSNGARSYNEQFF

V gene: TRBV4-2
J gene: TRBJ2-2
clone size: once
D gene: .
CDR3 DNA: TGTGCCAGCAGCCCCCCCGCAGGGACGAACACCGGGGAGCTGTTTTTT
CDR3 protein: CASSPPAGTNTGELFF

V gene: TRBV2
J gene: TRBJ1-5
clone size: .
D gene: .
CDR3 DNA: TGTGCCAGCAGGGGGGAGGCTCAGCCCCAGCATTTT
CDR3 protein: CASRGEAQPQHF

V gene: TRBV5-1
J gene: TRBJ1-4
clone size: .
D gene: TRBD1
CDR3 DNA: TGCGCCAGCAGCTCAGGGACAGACAGGCAATACGAAAAACTGTTTTTT
CDR3 protein: CASSSGTDRQYEKLFF

V gene: TRBV28
J gene: TRBJ2-3
clone size: few
D gene: .
CDR3 DNA: TGTGCCAGCAGTTCTAGGGGAGATACGCAGTATTTT
CDR3 protein: CASSSRGDTQYF

V gene: TRBV25-1
J gene: TRBJ1-2
clone size: .
D gene: .
CDR3 DNA: TGTGCCAGCAGTCCCCAGGGAGGCTATCTTGGCTACACCTTC
CDR3 protein: CASSPQGGYLGYTF

V gene: TRBV7-3
J gene: TRBJ2-1
clone size: few
D gene: .
CDR3 DNA: TGTGCCAGCAGCTCCGGACAGTACAATGAGCAGTTCTTC
CDR3 protein: CASSSGQYNEQFF

V gene: TRBV6-5
J gene: TRBJ2-2
clone size: once
D gene: .
CDR3 DNA: TGTGCCAGCAGTTACCGACAGCTTTACACCGGGGAGCTGTTTTTT
CDR3 protein: CASSYRQLYTGELFF

V gene: TRBV18
J gene: TRBJ1-2
clone size: .
D gene: TRBD1
CDR3 DNA: TGTGCCAGCTCACCGGTTCAGGGGGCTAACTATGGCTACACCTTC
CDR3 protein: CASSPVQGANYGYTF

V gene: TRBV7-2
J gene: TRBJ1-2
clone size: .
D gene: .
CDR3 DNA: TGTGCCAGCAGCTTAGCCCGGTCCAACCCTACTTACACCTTC
CDR3 protein: CASSLARSNPTYTF

V gene: TRBV2
J gene: TRBJ2-1
clone size: few
D gene: .
CDR3 DNA: TGTGCCAGCAGTGAATGGGGCGGGGAAACCTACAATGAGCAGTTCTTC
CDR3 protein: CASSEWGGETYNEQFF

V gene: TRBV28
J gene: TRBJ1-2
clone size: once
D gene: .
CDR3 DNA: TGTGCCAGCAGTCCCGGGGGGGAGCGGATCTATGGCTACACCTTC
CDR3 protein: CASSPGGERIYGYTF

V gene: TRBV5-1
J gene: TRBJ1-2
clone size: .
D gene: .
CDR3 DNA: TGCGCCAGCAGCTTGGGGCAGCGGGATGGCTACACCTTC
CDR3 protein: CASSLGQRDGYTF

V gene: TRBV10-1
J gene: TRBJ2-2
clone size: .
D gene: TRBD2
CDR3 DNA: TGCGCCAGCAGTGAGGGAGCGGGAGCCCCCGGGGAGCTGTTTTTT
CDR3 protein: CASSEGAGAPGELFF

V gene: TRBV4-1
J gene: TRBJ1-2
clone size: .
D gene: TRBD1
CDR3 DNA: TGCGCCAGCAGCCAAGGATGGGAACCGGGACAGCCGAACTATGGCTACACCTTC
CDR3 protein: CASSQGWEPGQPNYGYTF

V gene: TRBV5-6
J gene: TRBJ1-1
clone size: .
D gene: TRBD1
CDR3 DNA: TGTGCCAGCAGTATCATGGACAGGGGGGACTACACTGAAGCTTTCTTT
CDR3 protein: CASSIMDRGDYTEAFF

V gene: TRBV4-2
J gene: TRBJ2-3
clone size: .
D gene: TRBD2
CDR3 DNA: TGTGCCAGCAGCCTGGGACTAGCGGGGGGGAGCACAGATACGCAGTATTTT
CDR3 protein: CASSLGLAGGSTDTQYF